Listed below are T cell receptor beta chains from one sample, sequenced in a study of OX40 agonist ivuxolimab in advanced cancers. TCRdb keeps only in-frame clones here, not all; method: immunoSEQ multiplex PCR. The sample contains some 86,000 clones, about 86% of which appear only once. Sample: CD4+ or CD8+ T cells sorted from blood, taken in a trial of the OX40 agonist ivuxolimab. These receptors were collected from an adult with an advanced solid tumor such as melanoma, head and neck, liver or kidney cancer. Both conserved end residues are part of each CDR3. A D gene is named only where the DNA matches it firmly. Expanded clones are given a class, and other clones once, few, many or no size at all.

>few|TRBJ1-6|TRBV5-1|.
TGCGCCAGCAGGATCACAGTTAATTCACCCCTCCACTTT
CASRITVNSPLHF
>.|TRBJ2-7|TRBV9|.
TGTGCCAGCAGCCCAACCCCCCGGACGAGCTCCTACGAGCAGTACTTC
CASSPTPRTSSYEQYF
>.|TRBJ1-2|TRBV4-2|TRBD1
TGTGCCAGCAGCCTGACAGGGAGCACAGCTAACTATGGCTACACCTTC
CASSLTGSTANYGYTF
>.|TRBJ2-1|TRBV4-1|TRBD2
TGCGCCAGCAGCCGAGGGTCTAGCGGGGGAAACAATGAGCAGTTCTTC
CASSRGSSGGNNEQFF
>.|TRBJ2-5|TRBV2|.
TGTGCCAGCAGTGATGGGCAGGTCGGGGGTCTAGGCGAGACCCAGTACTTC
CASSDGQVGGLGETQYF
>.|TRBJ1-5|TRBV6-6|.
TGTGCCAGCAGTTACTCGACGGGGCAATATCAGCCCCAGCATTTT
CASSYSTGQYQPQHF
>few|TRBJ2-7|TRBV6-5|.
TGTGCCAGCAGTCCCCGCGGAGGGGGCCGCGAGCAGTACTTC
CASSPRGGGREQYF
>.|TRBJ1-2|TRBV5-6|TRBD1
TGTGCCAGCAGCTCCCTAGGGACAGGGGACTATGGCTACACCTTC
CASSSLGTGDYGYTF
>.|TRBJ1-6|TRBV9|.
TGTGCCAGCAGCGTAGAGGCAGGGACCTATAATTCACCCCTCCACTTT
CASSVEAGTYNSPLHF
>.|TRBJ1-1|TRBV18|TRBD1
TGTGCCAGCTCACCGGGACAGGGGGCGGTAGGGACTGAAGCTTTCTTT
CASSPGQGAVGTEAFF
>.|TRBJ1-1|TRBV10-1|TRBD1
TGCGCCAGCAGCCCGGACAGGAGATTTGAAGCTTTCTTT
CASSPDRRFEAFF
>.|TRBJ2-1|TRBV14|TRBD2
TGTGCCAGCAGCCTGGGACTAGCGGGAGGTCCTGAGCAGTTCTTC
CASSLGLAGGPEQFF
>.|TRBJ2-3|TRBV18|TRBD2
TGTGCCAGCTCACCGGGACTAGCGAACACAGATACGCAGTATTTT
CASSPGLANTDTQYF
>.|TRBJ1-3|TRBV29-1|.
TGCAGCGTTTCAGGGGCCAGAAACACCATATATTTT
CSVSGARNTIYF
>once|TRBJ2-5|TRBV11-2|.
TGTGCCAGCAGCTTAGTCATCGGTGAGACCCAGTACTTC
CASSLVIGETQYF
>.|TRBJ2-1|TRBV5-3|.
TGTGCCAGAAGCTCCAATCTATACAATGAGCAGTTCTTC
CARSSNLYNEQFF
>.|TRBJ2-5|TRBV7-3|TRBD1
TGTGCCAGCAGCTCGGACAGGGGAGAGACCCAGTACTTC
CASSSDRGETQYF
>.|TRBJ2-1|TRBV7-2|TRBD2
TGTGCCAGCAGCCCCGAACTAGCGGGAGGGGGTGAGCAGTTCTTC
CASSPELAGGGEQFF
>once|TRBJ1-3|TRBV5-1|TRBD1
TGCGCCAGCAGCTTTACCCTACAGGGGGCTGGAAACACCATATATTTT
CASSFTLQGAGNTIYF
>.|TRBJ1-5|TRBV30|.
TGTGCCTGGAGTCCCCCTGGGCAGAAGAATGATCAGCCCCAGCATTTT
CAWSPPGQKNDQPQHF
>.|TRBJ1-2|TRBV6-6|.
TGTGCCAGCAGTACGTCACAATACCGGAACTATGGCTACACCTTC
CASSTSQYRNYGYTF
>.|TRBJ2-1|TRBV6-4|.
TGTGCCAGCAGTGGATCTAGGGGCAATGAGCAGTTCTTC
CASSGSRGNEQFF
>once|TRBJ2-5|TRBV19|TRBD2
TGTGCCAGTAGTATGGGTGGGACTAGAACCCGAGAGACCCAGTACTTC
CASSMGGTRTRETQYF
>.|TRBJ1-2|TRBV25-1|TRBD1
TGTGCCAGCAGTAGGGACAGACCTGACTATGGCTACACCTTC
CASSRDRPDYGYTF
>once|TRBJ2-7|TRBV5-4|TRBD1
TGTGCCAGCAGCATTGAACAGGGGGCGGGGGAGCAGTACTTC
CASSIEQGAGEQYF
>.|TRBJ1-1|TRBV6-5|TRBD1
TGTGCCAGCAGCCAAGTCAGGGGGCTGTGGACTGAAGCTTTCTTT
CASSQVRGLWTEAFF
>.|TRBJ1-1|TRBV7-2|TRBD1
TGTGCCAGCAGCCTCGGGACAGCGAACACTGAAGCTTTCTTT
CASSLGTANTEAFF
>few|TRBJ1-5|TRBV30|.
TGTGCCTGGAGTGTTGTGGGTCGGAACAATCAGCCCCAGCATTTT
CAWSVVGRNNQPQHF
>.|TRBJ1-1|TRBV10-3|TRBD1
TGTGCCACAGACAGGGGGCGAGGGAACACTGAAGCTTTCTTT
CATDRGRGNTEAFF
>.|TRBJ2-1|TRBV11-3|.
TGTGCCAGCAGCTTAGGGTCGCTTAATGAGCAGTTCTTC
CASSLGSLNEQFF
>.|TRBJ1-1|TRBV5-1|.
TGCGCCAGCAGCTTGCGGGCCGGAACCACTGAAGCTTTCTTT
CASSLRAGTTEAFF
>.|TRBJ2-1|TRBV11-2|.
TGTGCCAGCAGATTAGTACGGGCAGGGGGGAGACACAATGAGCAGTTCTTC
CASRLVRAGGRHNEQFF
>few|TRBJ1-2|TRBV6-1|.
TGTGCCAGCACCCTGAGTGGCTATGGCTACACCTTC
CASTLSGYGYTF
>.|TRBJ1-1|TRBV5-1|TRBD1
TGCGCCAGCAGCTTGTATCGGGGACAGGGGGCGAACACTGAAGCTTTCTTT
CASSLYRGQGANTEAFF
>.|TRBJ2-7|TRBV13|.
TGTGCCAGCAGCTTCGGGGGTAAGACCTACGAGCAGTACTTC
CASSFGGKTYEQYF
>few|TRBJ1-5|TRBV30|.
TGTGCCTGGAGTTCACAGGTTTCTAATCAGCCCCAGCATTTT
CAWSSQVSNQPQHF
>.|TRBJ1-3|TRBV7-8|.
TGTGCCAGCAGCTTAGTAGGGGGACCTGGAAACACCATATATTTT
CASSLVGGPGNTIYF
>.|TRBJ2-3|TRBV6-6|.
TGTGCCAGCAGTTACCCACCCCAAGATACGCAGTATTTT
CASSYPPQDTQYF
>few|TRBJ2-5|TRBV7-8|TRBD2
TGTGCCAGCAGCTTAGTAGCGGGAGTCGCCGAGACCCAGTACTTC
CASSLVAGVAETQYF
>.|TRBJ2-3|TRBV4-1|.
TGCGCCAGCAGAGGGACCAACACAGATACGCAGTATTTT
CASRGTNTDTQYF
>.|TRBJ2-3|TRBV30|TRBD2
TGTGCCTGGGCCGGGGAGGGATTTCTAGCGGGAGACGTAGATACGCAGTATTTT
CAWAGEGFLAGDVDTQYF
>.|TRBJ2-3|TRBV2|TRBD1
TGTGCCAGCAGGCAGGGGGGCACAGATACGCAGTATTTT
CASRQGGTDTQYF
>.|TRBJ2-1|TRBV4-2|TRBD2
TGTGCCAGCAGCCAAGAATCGGCTAGCGGGAGCGGCAACAATGAGCAGTTCTTC
CASSQESASGSGNNEQFF
>.|TRBJ1-4|TRBV19|.
TGTGCCAGTAGTACCCCTCAGGGACACTCGGGGGGCGATAATGAAAAACTGTTTTTT
CASSTPQGHSGGDNEKLFF
>.|TRBJ2-7|TRBV9|TRBD1
TGTGCCAGCAGCCCCACCCTATTGACAGGGGCACCCGAGCAGTACTTC
CASSPTLLTGAPEQYF